The clone carrying this T cell receptor beta chain was counted between two and nine times. The antigen remains undetermined. The primer mix had 60 Vbeta and 13 Jbeta primers. The data were produced by immunoSEQ multiplex PCR, yet TCRdb's version contains in-frame clones alone and is incomplete. The data hold 130,000 to 150,000 clones, with over 75% observed a single time. This sample stems from a study of cytomegalovirus exposure and HLA in healthy donors. Study-level results: For most TCR beta V segments, an earlier analysis put the productive rate at about 90% or about 30% of the time.

The CDR3 contains 15 residues. Germline values: CDR1 SGHNT, CDR2 YYREEE (reference sequence). V was clipped by 4 bases and J by 0 bases; unmatched bases: 6. The source material was PBMCs. The V and J genes are TRBV5-4 and TRBJ1-1; 7 bases align to TRBD1. The receptor comes from a woman in her twenties or thirties in good health and CMV-seronegative. CDR3 DNA: TGTGCCAGCAGCCCGGCGGGACAGCTGAACACTGAAGCTTTCTTT. Translating it yields CASSPAGQLNTEAFF. The full variable domain, its missing parts supplied by reference TRBV5-4 and TRBJ1-1, is ETGVTQSPTHLIKTRGQQVTLRCSSQSGHNTVSWYQQALGQGPQFIFQYYREEENGRGNFPPRFSGLQFPNYSSELNVNALELDDSALYLCASSPAGQLNTEAFFGQGTRLTVV.